This passage covers 12 T cell receptor beta chains from one sample sequenced in a study of shared clonotypes between healthy human individuals. Naive-designated CD8 cells lacked CD45RO, were positively enriched for CCR7, and omitted terminally differentiated effector memory CD45RA+ cells. The protocol was immunoSEQ multiplex PCR, while the TCRdb copy is restricted to in-frame clones and leaves out a portion. The sample lists a few million clones, around 93% occurring once. The sequenced material came from naive CD8+ T cells from PBMCs. These receptors came from a man aged 18 to 30 in good health. Some clones in this sample may be carry-over from other donors' samples.

Note on this clone: The junction departs from the called germline gene at one end, perhaps through a read error. The chain couples TRBV15 to TRBJ2-7; possible D gene TRBD2, 6 bases. CDR3 length: 15 amino acids. The germline V gene encodes CDR1 LNHNV and CDR2 YYDKDF (reference sequence). The CDR3 loop reads CATSSGFRGTYEQYF. As DNA, the CDR3 is TGTGCCACCAGCAGCGGTTTTCGGGGGACCTACGAACAGTACTTC.

This chain uses TRBV25-1 with TRBJ2-2, with 7 bases aligning to TRBD2. Germline trimming cut 4 bases from V and 1 base from J; bases unmatched to any gene: 3. There are 15 residues in the CDR3. From germline, CDR1 is MGHDK and CDR2 SYGVNS. CDR3: CASSGPSGNTGELFF. The CDR3 region has the DNA TGTGCCAGCAGTGGGCCTAGCGGGAACACCGGGGAGCTGTTTTTT.

The chain has TRBV29-1 and TRBJ1-2; TRBD1 might be the D (5 bases). Deletions cut 3 bases from V and 4 bases from J, with 18 bases between. The CDR3 length is 15 residues. Germline CDR1 SQVTM, CDR2 ANQGSEA. CDR3 sequence: CSVEPIPGLGYGYTF. The DNA for the CDR3 is TGCAGCGTTGAGCCGATCCCAGGGCTTGGCTATGGCTACACCTTC.

The chain couples TRBV18 to TRBJ2-7, with TRBD2 matching over 12 bases. Looked up from germline, CDR1 is KGHSH and CDR2 is LQKENI. CDR3 length: 18 residues. The ends lost 0 bases at V and 3 bases at J; junction bases unmatched: 9. CDR3 residues: CASSPPWPSGRANYEQYF. The CDR3 coding sequence is TGTGCCAGCTCACCACCCTGGCCTAGCGGGAGGGCCAACTACGAGCAGTACTTC.

This clone was detected only once. The V gene is TRBV10-1, the J gene TRBJ1-1; possibly TRBD1 for D (5 bases). V was clipped by 2 bases and J by 2 bases, with 9 bases between them. Looked up from germline, CDR1 is WNHNN and CDR2 is SYGVQD (reference sequence). The CDR3 is 14 residues long. CDR3 sequence (DNA): TGCGCCAGCAGTGAGGGGGGAGGAAACACTGAAGCTTTCTTT. This codes for CASSEGGGNTEAFF.

This clone was recorded only once. This sequence joins TRBV5-5 and TRBJ1-1, with 10 bases matching TRBD1. The ends lost 3 bases at V and 1 base at J; junction bases unmatched: 3. The CDR3 is 15 amino acids. Germline CDR1 SGHKS, CDR2 YYEKEE (reference sequence). This CDR3 is CASSWGTGENTEAFF. CDR3 in DNA: TGTGCCAGCAGCTGGGGGACAGGGGAGAACACTGAAGCTTTCTTT.

The sample holds a few counts of this clone. The chain joins TRBV7-9 to TRBJ2-7; 10 nucleotides line up with TRBD2. This CDR3 is 17 amino acids long. With V trimmed by 5 bases and J by 3 bases, 13 bases remained unmatched. The germline gives CDR1 SEHNR, CDR2 FQNEAQ (reference sequence). The DNA for the CDR3 is TGTGCCAGCAGCCCTTCGTCCCGGGCTAGCGGGAGCTACGAGCAGTACTTC. This sequence encodes CASSPSSRASGSYEQYF. Complete variable domain (other parts from reference TRBV7-9 and TRBJ2-7): DTGVSQNPRHKITKRGQNVTFRCDPISEHNRLYWYRQTLGQGPEFLTYFQNEAQLEKSRLLSDRFSAERPKGSFSTLEIQRTEQGDSAMYLCASSPSSRASGSYEQYFGPGTRLTVT.

The chain carries TRBV11-2 and TRBJ2-7; 9 positions agree with TRBD2. This CDR3 comprises 15 residues. Germline V gene sequence: CDR1 SGHAT, CDR2 FQNNGV. The trim removed 4 bases at V and 2 bases at J, leaving 6 bases unmatched. In nucleotides, the CDR3 is TGTGCCAGCAGCTCTGGACTAGCGAACACCTACGAGCAGTACTTC. This translates into CASSSGLANTYEQYF. Full variable domain (remainder filled in from reference TRBV11-2 and TRBJ2-7): EAGVAQSPRYKIIEKRQSVAFWCNPISGHATLYWYQQILGQGPKLLIQFQNNGVVDDSQLPKDRFSAERLKGVDSTLKIQPAKLEDSAVYLCASSSGLANTYEQYFGPGTRLTVT.

The chain combines TRBV7-9 with TRBJ2-6, with 9 bases identical to TRBD1. This CDR3 has 19 amino acids. V lost 5 bases, J lost 2 bases, and 13 bases stayed unmatched. Germline CDR1 reads SEHNR; CDR2 reads FQNEAQ (reference sequence). CDR3 amino acids: CASSTYRGRFGTGANVLTF. The CDR3 DNA sequence: TGTGCCAGCAGCACCTACAGGGGGCGGTTCGGAACTGGGGCCAACGTCCTGACTTTC.

The V and J genes are TRBV11-2 and TRBJ2-4; the D gene is possibly TRBD1 (5 bases). The germline V and J ends were trimmed by 4 bases and 6 bases, with 16 bases remaining between them. There are 15 residues in the CDR3. Germline loops: CDR1 SGHAT, CDR2 FQNNGV. CDR3 bases: TGTGCCAGCAGCTGGGGCATGGGCAGACTAAACATTCAGTACTTC. Translation: CASSWGMGRLNIQYF. The entire variable domain, with the rest obtained from reference TRBV11-2 and TRBJ2-4, is as follows: EAGVAQSPRYKIIEKRQSVAFWCNPISGHATLYWYQQILGQGPKLLIQFQNNGVVDDSQLPKDRFSAERLKGVDSTLKIQPAKLEDSAVYLCASSWGMGRLNIQYFGAGTRLSVL.

The chain combines TRBV29-1 with TRBJ2-7; 9 nucleotides agree with TRBD2. The CDR3 totals 16 residues. Trimming removed 7 bases from V and 0 bases from J; junction bases left unmatched: 13. Germline V CDR1 and CDR2: SQVTM, ANQGSEA. The CDR3 sequence: CSALIAGAKYSYEQYF. In DNA, the CDR3 is TGCAGCGCTCTCATAGCGGGAGCGAAATACTCCTACGAGCAGTACTTC.

CDR3 DNA sequence: TGTGCCAGCAGTCTCCGCGGGACTAGCGGGGTCACAGATACGCAGTATTTT. Translated, it gives CASSLRGTSGVTDTQYF. This sequence joins TRBV27 and TRBJ2-3, with 13 bases that match TRBD2. In germline, CDR1 is MNHEY, CDR2 SMNVEV (reference sequence). With V trimmed by 5 bases and J by 2 bases, 7 bases remained unmatched. The CDR3 is made up of 17 amino acids.